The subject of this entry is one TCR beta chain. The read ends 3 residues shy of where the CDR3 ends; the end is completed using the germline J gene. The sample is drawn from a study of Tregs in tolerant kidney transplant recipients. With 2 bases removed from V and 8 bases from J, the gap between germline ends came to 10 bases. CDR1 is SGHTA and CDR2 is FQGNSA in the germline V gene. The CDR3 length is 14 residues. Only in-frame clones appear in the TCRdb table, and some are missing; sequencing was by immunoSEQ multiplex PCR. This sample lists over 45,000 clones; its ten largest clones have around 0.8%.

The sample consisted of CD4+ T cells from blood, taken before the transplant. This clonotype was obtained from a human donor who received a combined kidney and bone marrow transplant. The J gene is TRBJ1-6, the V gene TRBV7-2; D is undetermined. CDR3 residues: CASSLTRSDSPLHF. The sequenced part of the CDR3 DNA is TGTGCCAGCAGCTTAACGAGGAGCGATTCACCC.